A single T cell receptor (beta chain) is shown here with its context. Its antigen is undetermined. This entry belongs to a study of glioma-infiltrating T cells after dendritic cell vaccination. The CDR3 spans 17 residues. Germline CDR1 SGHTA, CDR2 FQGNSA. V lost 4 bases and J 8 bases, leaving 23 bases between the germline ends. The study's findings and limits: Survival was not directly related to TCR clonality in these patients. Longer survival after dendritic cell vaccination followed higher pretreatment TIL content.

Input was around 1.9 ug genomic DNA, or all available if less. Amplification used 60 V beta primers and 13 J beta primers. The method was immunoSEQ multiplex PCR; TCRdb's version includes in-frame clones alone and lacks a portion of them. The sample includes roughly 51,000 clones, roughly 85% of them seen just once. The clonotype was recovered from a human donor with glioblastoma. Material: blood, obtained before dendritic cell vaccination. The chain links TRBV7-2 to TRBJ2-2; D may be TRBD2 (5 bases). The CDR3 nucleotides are TGTGCCAGCAGCTCCTCCCGGCTAGCCGGTTCGGTAGGGGAGCTGTTTTTT. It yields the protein CASSSSRLAGSVGELFF.